One sample yielded the 20 T cell receptor beta chains listed below, sequenced in a study of ipilimumab plus nivolumab after autologous stem cell transplantation. Measured with immunoSEQ multiplex PCR; TCRdb has only the in-frame clones, and not every one. The table lists about 83,000 clones, 83% of them singletons. This material consisted of PBMCs, taken in a trial of ipilimumab plus nivolumab as post-transplant consolidation. The receptor source for this set is a male donor with diffuse large B-cell lymphoma.

This chain links TRBV11-3 with TRBJ1-1; tentatively, D is TRBD1 (5 bases). Per germline, CDR1 SGHNT and CDR2 YENEEA. The CDR3 has 14 residues. V was cut by 5 bases and J by 5 bases, with 15 bases left in between. The CDR3 DNA follows: TGTGCCAGCAGCCGCGGGACGGGGGGGACTGAAGCTTTCTTT. Its protein is CASSRGTGGTEAFF.

The rearrangement uses TRBV18 and TRBJ1-1; 9 bases align to TRBD1. This CDR3 contains 14 residues. The J segment lost 6 bases and the V segment lost 5 bases, leaving 7 bases of the junction unmatched. CDR1 is KGHSH and CDR2 is LQKENI in the germline V gene. The CDR3 sequence: CASSTGTGTPEAFF. The CDR3 nucleotides read TGTGCCAGCTCAACCGGGACAGGGACCCCTGAAGCTTTCTTT. Based on the CDR3 plus reference TRBV18 and TRBJ1-1, the full variable domain is NAGVMQNPRHLVRRRGQEARLRCSPMKGHSHVYWYRQLPEEGLKFMVYLQKENIIDESGMPKERFSAEFPKEGPSILRIQQVVRGDSAAYFCASSTGTGTPEAFFGQGTRLTVV.

The table lists this clone with a count of one. This chain connects TRBV7-9 to TRBJ1-4; 9 bases match TRBD1. The V and J ends lost 0 bases and 5 bases, in that order; junction bases with no gene match: 4. Germline V gives CDR1 SEHNR, CDR2 FQNEAQ (reference sequence). The CDR3 spans 16 residues. The CDR3 sequence: CASSLASGTGNEKLFF. CDR3 in DNA: TGTGCCAGCAGCTTAGCGTCGGGGACAGGGAATGAAAAACTGTTTTTT.

This rearrangement joins TRBV10-1 to TRBJ2-5, with TRBD2 matching 7 bases. V was pared by 2 bases and J by 5 bases, with 8 bases of the junction left unmatched. The V gene's germline CDR1 is WNHNN and CDR2 SYGVQD (reference sequence). The CDR3 contains 15 residues. The CDR3 coding sequence is TGCGCCAGCAGTGAGGGGGGAGCGGGGAAGGAGACCCAGTACTTC. Residues: CASSEGGAGKETQYF.

The V call is TRBV6-5, the J call TRBJ2-7; the D call may be TRBD1 or TRBD2 (6 bases each). The ends were cut back, 6 bases at V and 2 bases at J, with 17 bases in the middle. CDR3 length equals 15 residues. Looked up from germline, CDR1 is MNHEY and CDR2 is SVGAGI. In DNA form, the CDR3 reads TGTGCCAGCAGCAGCATGTGGGGGGCTACCTACGAGCAGTACTTC. The encoded protein is CASSSMWGATYEQYF.

The chain is built from TRBV5-6 and TRBJ1-2; tentative D call: TRBD1 (5 bases). Trimming left V 3 bases short and J 4 bases short, with 13 bases between. The V gene's germline CDR1 is SGHDT and CDR2 YYEEEE. The CDR3 length is 14 residues. The chain's CDR3 is CASSSMGVRYGYTF. CDR3 nucleotide sequence: TGTGCCAGCAGCTCCATGGGGGTGCGCTATGGCTACACCTTC.

The chain joins TRBV5-1 to TRBJ2-1, with a possible D match to TRBD1 (6 bases). Per germline, CDR1 SGHRS and CDR2 YFSETQ. V lost 2 bases and J 7 bases, leaving 13 bases between the germline ends. CDR3 length: 14 residues. The CDR3 protein is CASSFLQGGNEQFF. The CDR3 nucleotides read TGCGCCAGCAGCTTCCTACAGGGTGGGAATGAGCAGTTCTTC.

The chain couples TRBV7-2 to TRBJ2-7, with D perhaps matching TRBD2 (5 bases). The CDR3 length is 14 residues. The germline gives CDR1 SGHTA, CDR2 FQGNSA. V lost 5 bases and J 5 bases, leaving 16 bases between the germline ends. For the CDR3, the DNA is TGTGCCAGCAGCCCTGGGCGGAGGTTCCACGAGCAGTACTTC. The encoded protein is CASSPGRRFHEQYF. Together with reference TRBV7-2 and TRBJ2-7, the CDR3 gives the full variable domain: GAGVSQSPSNKVTEKGKDVELRCDPISGHTALYWYRQSLGQGLEFLIYFQGNSAPDKSGLPSDRFSAERTGGSVSTLTIQRTQQEDSAVYLCASSPGRRFHEQYFGPGTRLTVT.

The chain combines TRBV27 with TRBJ1-2; 7 bases are a match to TRBD1. Germline V lookup: CDR1 MNHEY, CDR2 SMNVEV (reference sequence). The V and J ends lost 5 bases and 5 bases, in that order; junction bases with no gene match: 11. This CDR3 is 15 amino acids long. The CDR3 protein is CASSTSETGKYGYTF. For the CDR3, the DNA is TGTGCCAGCAGTACCTCCGAGACAGGGAAGTATGGCTACACCTTC.

The V and J genes are TRBV2 and TRBJ2-2; D is unclear. This CDR3 spans 14 amino acids. Trimming removed 2 bases from V and 5 bases from J, with 9 bases in between. Germline loops: CDR1 SNHLY, CDR2 FYNNEI. The DNA of the CDR3 is TGTGCCAGCAGTGAACTAGTGGGGACCGGGGAGCTGTTTTTT. Translation: CASSELVGTGELFF. Combining the CDR3 with reference TRBV2 and TRBJ2-2 gives the whole variable domain EPEVTQTPSHQVTQMGQEVILRCVPISNHLYFYWYRQILGQKVEFLVSFYNNEISEKSEIFDDQFSVERPDGSNFTLKIRSTKLEDSAMYFCASSELVGTGELFFGEGSRLTVL.

DNA for the CDR3: TGTGCCAGCAGTGAAGAGGGGAGTCGACTGCTAGCGCAGTATTTT. Its translation is CASSEEGSRLLAQYF. The genes are TRBV6-1 and TRBJ2-3; D could derive from TRBD1 or TRBD2 (5 bases each). This CDR3 region has 15 residues. V shed 1 base and J shed 10 bases, with 18 bases lying between them. Germline lookup yields CDR1 MNHNS and CDR2 SASEGT.

Note on this clone: Within the sample, other DNA sequences also encode this same CDR3. The V call is TRBV25-1, the J call TRBJ2-3, with 9 bases identical to TRBD1. This CDR3 has 17 residues. The V and J ends lost 6 bases and 5 bases, in that order; junction bases with no gene match: 15. Germline V gene sequence: CDR1 MGHDK, CDR2 SYGVNS. The CDR3 here is CASRGMPGQGTGDTQYF. The DNA for the CDR3 is TGTGCCAGCAGGGGGATGCCGGGACAGGGAACGGGAGATACGCAGTATTTT.

This chain connects TRBV7-2 to TRBJ2-7; 7 bases agree with TRBD1. Germline lookup yields CDR1 SGHTA and CDR2 FQGNSA. Germline trimming cut 4 bases from V and 5 bases from J; bases unmatched to any gene: 2. The CDR3 consists of 12 residues. The CDR3: CASSSTGNEQYF. The CDR3 DNA sequence: TGTGCCAGCAGCTCGACAGGGAACGAGCAGTACTTC.

V is TRBV6-6 and J is TRBJ2-1; 9 positions match TRBD2. The CDR3 sequence is 15 residues long. With V trimmed by 6 bases and J by 8 bases, 11 bases remained unmatched. CDR1 is MNHNY, CDR2 SVGAGI, per germline (reference sequence). The CDR3 here is CASRTSGGIGDEQFF. In DNA, the CDR3 is TGTGCCAGCAGGACGAGCGGGGGGATTGGAGATGAGCAGTTCTTC.

The CDR3 DNA sequence: TGTGCCAGCAGTTACAAGAGACAGGGATTAAACACTGAAGCTTTCTTT. Translation: CASSYKRQGLNTEAFF. V usage is TRBV6-5 and J usage is TRBJ1-1; TRBD1 matches 7 bases. From germline, CDR1 is MNHEY and CDR2 SVGAGI. The CDR3 covers 16 residues. Trimming at V came to 2 bases and at J to 2 bases, leaving 8 bases not matched to a gene.

This chain connects TRBV7-7 to TRBJ2-7; 8 bases fit TRBD2. Germline CDR1 is SSHAT and CDR2 is FNYEAQ (reference sequence). The CDR3 runs 16 residues. J was trimmed by 0 bases and V by 5 bases; bases with no gene match: 9. This CDR3 is CASSPGGGTLSYEQYF. The CDR3 DNA reads as TGTGCCAGCAGCCCCGGGGGGGGGACTCTCTCCTACGAGCAGTACTTC.

V gene TRBV4-1 combines with J gene TRBJ1-6; 9 bases are a match to TRBD1. CDR3 length equals 17 residues. After removal of 0 bases from V and 9 bases from J, the junction contained 9 bases not matched to a gene. CDR1 and CDR2 from the germline V gene are MGHRA and YSYEKL. CDR3 in amino acids: CASSQEGGQGSSSPLHF. DNA of the CDR3: TGCGCCAGCAGCCAAGAAGGGGGACAGGGAAGTAGTTCACCCCTCCACTTT.

The J gene is TRBJ2-7, the V gene TRBV5-1; 7 nucleotides line up with TRBD1. Germline-derived CDR1 and CDR2 are SGHRS and YFSETQ. V was clipped by 4 bases and J by 5 bases; unmatched bases: 3. This CDR3 is 12 amino acids long. The CDR3 region has the DNA TGCGCCAGCAGCCAACAGGGGAACGAGCAGTACTTC. Translated: CASSQQGNEQYF.

In DNA form, the CDR3 reads TGTGCCAGTAGTATGGGGACAGGGGGCACCTACGAGCAGTACTTC. Protein product: CASSMGTGGTYEQYF. The chain combines TRBV19 with TRBJ2-7, with 12 bases identical to TRBD1. Looked up from germline, CDR1 is LNHDA and CDR2 is SQIVND (reference sequence). With V trimmed by 3 bases and J by 2 bases, 2 bases remained unmatched. The length of the CDR3 is 15 residues.

In DNA form, the CDR3 reads TGTGCCAGCAGTCCCGACGGGTGGAACTACGAGCAGTACTTC. Protein: CASSPDGWNYEQYF. This chain connects TRBV6-5 to TRBJ2-7; D remains ambiguous. Germline CDR1 and CDR2: MNHEY and SVGAGI. The CDR3 has 14 amino acids. V was cut by 5 bases and J by 3 bases, with 14 bases left in between.